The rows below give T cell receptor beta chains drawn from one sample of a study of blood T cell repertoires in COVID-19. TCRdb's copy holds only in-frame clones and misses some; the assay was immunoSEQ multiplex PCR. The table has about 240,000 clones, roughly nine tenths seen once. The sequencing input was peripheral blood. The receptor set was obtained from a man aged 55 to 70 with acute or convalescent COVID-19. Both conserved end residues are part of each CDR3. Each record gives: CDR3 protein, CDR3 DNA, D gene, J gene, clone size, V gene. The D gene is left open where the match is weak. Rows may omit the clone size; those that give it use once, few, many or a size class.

CDR3: CASTNLRDFGDTQYF
DNA: TGTGCCAGTACCAACCTCCGGGACTTCGGGGATACGCAGTATTTT
D: NA
J: TRBJ2-3
size: NA
V: TRBV19

CDR3: CASSWDRTYEQYF
DNA: TGTGCCAGCAGTTGGGACAGGACCTACGAGCAGTACTTC
D: TRBD1
J: TRBJ2-7
size: NA
V: TRBV12-3/TRBV12-4

CDR3: CASSATFPSGNFGYTF
DNA: TGTGCCAGCAGCGCCACCTTTCCCTCAGGGAACTTTGGCTACACCTTC
D: NA
J: TRBJ1-2
size: NA
V: TRBV9

CDR3: CASSWQGDTEAFF
DNA: TGTGCCAGTAGTTGGCAGGGGGACACTGAAGCTTTCTTT
D: TRBD1
J: TRBJ1-1
size: NA
V: TRBV19

CDR3: CASSLGNAIFTDTQYF
DNA: TGTGCCAGCAGCCTAGGTAACGCGATCTTCACAGATACGCAGTATTTT
D: NA
J: TRBJ2-3
size: NA
V: TRBV11-2

CDR3: CASMARDGGDTEAFF
DNA: TGCGCCAGCATGGCAAGGGATGGAGGGGACACTGAAGCTTTCTTT
D: NA
J: TRBJ1-1
size: NA
V: TRBV5-1

CDR3: CSVGSGMNTEAFF
DNA: TGCAGCGTGGGAAGCGGGATGAACACTGAAGCTTTCTTT
D: NA
J: TRBJ1-1
size: NA
V: TRBV29-1

CDR3: CASSLNQGARAEAFF
DNA: TGTGCCAGCAGCCTAAACCAGGGGGCGCGTGCTGAAGCTTTCTTT
D: TRBD1
J: TRBJ1-1
size: NA
V: TRBV7-2

CDR3: CASGWGPQQFF
DNA: TGTGCCAGCGGTTGGGGCCCCCAGCAGTTCTTC
D: NA
J: TRBJ2-1
size: NA
V: TRBV12-3/TRBV12-4

CDR3: CASRGRGGTGELFF
DNA: TGTGCCAGTAGAGGGAGGGGAGGGACCGGGGAGCTGTTTTTT
D: TRBD2
J: TRBJ2-2
size: NA
V: TRBV19

CDR3: CASGDGQGQKLFF
DNA: TGTGCCAGCGGGGATGGGCAGGGGCAAAAACTGTTTTTT
D: NA
J: TRBJ1-4
size: NA
V: TRBV27

CDR3: CASSLIAGDYNEQFF
DNA: TGCGCCAGCAGTCTGATCGCGGGGGATTACAATGAGCAGTTCTTC
D: TRBD2
J: TRBJ2-1
size: NA
V: TRBV23-1

CDR3: CASSLFGTGYGYTF
DNA: TGTGCCAGCAGCTTATTCGGGACAGGCTATGGCTACACCTTC
D: TRBD1
J: TRBJ1-2
size: NA
V: TRBV7-9

CDR3: CAISESPGAPALHF
DNA: TGTGCCATCAGTGAGTCGCCAGGGGCCCCGGCCCTCCACTTT
D: NA
J: TRBJ1-6
size: few
V: TRBV10-3

CDR3: CASSLRTGGRNTEAFF
DNA: TGTGCCAGTAGTCTCCGGACAGGGGGGAGGAACACTGAAGCTTTCTTT
D: TRBD1
J: TRBJ1-1
size: NA
V: TRBV19

CDR3: CSVLRQGAPYEQYF
DNA: TGCAGCGTACTAAGACAGGGGGCCCCCTACGAGCAGTACTTC
D: TRBD1
J: TRBJ2-7
size: NA
V: TRBV29-1

CDR3: CASSLDRGTSYEQYF
DNA: TGCGCCAGCAGCTTGGACAGGGGGACTTCCTACGAGCAGTACTTC
D: TRBD1
J: TRBJ2-7
size: NA
V: TRBV5-1

CDR3: CASRGQVNTGELFF
DNA: TGTGCCAGTAGGGGACAGGTGAACACCGGGGAGCTGTTTTTT
D: TRBD1
J: TRBJ2-2
size: NA
V: TRBV19

CDR3: CATSRDRGPYEQYF
DNA: TGTGCCACCAGCCGGGACAGGGGGCCCTACGAGCAGTACTTC
D: TRBD1
J: TRBJ2-7
size: NA
V: TRBV15

CDR3: CASSSRTDEQYF
DNA: TGTGCCAGCAGCTCCCGAACGGACGAGCAGTACTTC
D: NA
J: TRBJ2-7
size: NA
V: TRBV7-6

CDR3: CASSLYRPGTRTDTQYF
DNA: TGTGCCAGCAGCTTATATCGACCAGGGACTCGCACAGATACGCAGTATTTT
D: NA
J: TRBJ2-3
size: NA
V: TRBV7-3

CDR3: CASSPSGQSSGNTIYF
DNA: TGTGCCAGCTCACCGTCTGGACAGAGCTCTGGAAACACCATATATTTT
D: NA
J: TRBJ1-3
size: NA
V: TRBV18

CDR3: CASSRQVQETQYF
DNA: TGTGCCAGCTCACGACAAGTTCAAGAGACCCAGTACTTC
D: NA
J: TRBJ2-5
size: NA
V: TRBV18

CDR3: CASSSSGGRALYEQYF
DNA: TGTGCCAGCAGTTCGTCTGGCGGGAGGGCCTTGTACGAGCAGTACTTC
D: TRBD2
J: TRBJ2-7
size: NA
V: TRBV6-2/TRBV6-3

CDR3: CASGTGARADGYTF
DNA: TGTGCCAGCGGAACAGGGGCCCGGGCCGATGGCTACACCTTC
D: TRBD1
J: TRBJ1-2
size: NA
V: TRBV6-5

CDR3: CASSGQSGNTIYF
DNA: TGTGCCAGCAGCGGACAGAGTGGAAACACCATATATTTT
D: NA
J: TRBJ1-3
size: NA
V: TRBV7-2

CDR3: CASSSRQGIDEKLFF
DNA: TGTGCCAGCAGCTCCCGACAGGGGATCGATGAAAAACTGTTTTTT
D: TRBD1
J: TRBJ1-4
size: NA
V: TRBV11-3

CDR3: CASSLPGGNTIYF
DNA: TGTGCCAGCTCACTCCCCGGGGGAAACACCATATATTTT
D: NA
J: TRBJ1-3
size: NA
V: TRBV18

CDR3: CASSRTTSGSFRQYF
DNA: TGTGCCAGCAGTCGAACGACTAGCGGGAGTTTTCGGCAGTACTTC
D: TRBD2
J: TRBJ2-7
size: NA
V: TRBV27

CDR3: CASSLRRVNQPQHF
DNA: TGTGCCAGCAGCCTCCGGAGGGTTAATCAGCCCCAGCATTTT
D: NA
J: TRBJ1-5
size: once
V: TRBV6-5

CDR3: CAWRVAGGSYEQYF
DNA: TGTGCCTGGAGGGTAGCGGGAGGGTCCTACGAGCAGTACTTC
D: TRBD2
J: TRBJ2-7
size: once
V: TRBV30

CDR3: CASSLGSSSHGNTIYF
DNA: TGTGCCAGCAGCTTAGGGTCGTCATCACATGGAAACACCATATATTTT
D: NA
J: TRBJ1-3
size: NA
V: TRBV7-9

CDR3: CASSQVSGASAEKLFF
DNA: TGTGCCAGCAGCCAAGTCAGCGGTGCTTCAGCTGAAAAACTGTTTTTT
D: NA
J: TRBJ1-4
size: NA
V: TRBV3-1/TRBV3-2

CDR3: CASSLWRQSLNQPQHF
DNA: TGTGCCAGCAGTTTATGGAGACAGAGTTTAAATCAGCCCCAGCATTTT
D: NA
J: TRBJ1-5
size: NA
V: TRBV28